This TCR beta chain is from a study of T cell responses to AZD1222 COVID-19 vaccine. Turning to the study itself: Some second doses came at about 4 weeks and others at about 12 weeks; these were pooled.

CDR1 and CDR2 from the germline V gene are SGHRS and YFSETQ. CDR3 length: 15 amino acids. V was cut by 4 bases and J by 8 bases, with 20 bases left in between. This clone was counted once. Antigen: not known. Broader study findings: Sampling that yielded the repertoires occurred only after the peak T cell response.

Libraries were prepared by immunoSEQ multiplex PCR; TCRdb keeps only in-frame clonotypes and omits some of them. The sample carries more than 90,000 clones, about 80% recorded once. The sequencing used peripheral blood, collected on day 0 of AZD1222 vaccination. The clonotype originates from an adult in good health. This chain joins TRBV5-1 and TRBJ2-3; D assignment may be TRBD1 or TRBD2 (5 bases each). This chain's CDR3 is CASSLTGRGQGTQYF. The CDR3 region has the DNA TGCGCCAGCAGCCTGACGGGTCGGGGCCAAGGTACGCAGTATTTT.